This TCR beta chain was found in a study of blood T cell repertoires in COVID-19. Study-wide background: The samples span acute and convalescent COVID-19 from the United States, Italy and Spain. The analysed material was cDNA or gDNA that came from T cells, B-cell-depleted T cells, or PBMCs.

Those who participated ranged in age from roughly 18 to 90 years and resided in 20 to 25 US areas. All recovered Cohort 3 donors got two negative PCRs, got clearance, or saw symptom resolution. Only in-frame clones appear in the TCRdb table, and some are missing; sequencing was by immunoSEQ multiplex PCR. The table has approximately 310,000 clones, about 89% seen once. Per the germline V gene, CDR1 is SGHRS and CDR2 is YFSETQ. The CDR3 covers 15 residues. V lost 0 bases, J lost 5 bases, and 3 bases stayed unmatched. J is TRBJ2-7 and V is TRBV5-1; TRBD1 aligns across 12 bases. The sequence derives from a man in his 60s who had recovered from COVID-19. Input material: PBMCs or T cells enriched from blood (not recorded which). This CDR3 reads CASSLGGTGGDEQYF. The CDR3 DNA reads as TGCGCCAGCAGCTTGGGCGGGACAGGGGGCGACGAGCAGTACTTC.